This T cell receptor beta chain stems from a study of blood T cell repertoires in COVID-19. Trimming cost V 4 bases and J 6 bases; bases outside gene matches: 7. Per the germline V gene, CDR1 is SQVTM and CDR2 is ANQGSEA. The CDR3 sequence is 13 residues long. This clone was counted once. Profiled with immunoSEQ multiplex PCR; TCRdb holds only in-frame clones, not every one. The profile shows around 150,000 clones, around 87% of them singletons. The sequence was collected from a woman aged 60-70 years with active COVID-19. Sequenced sample: peripheral blood. This chain uses TRBV29-1 with TRBJ2-7, with 9 bases lining up with TRBD1. In DNA, the CDR3 is TGCAGCGTTGGGGAGGGACAGGGCTCCGAGCAGTACTTC. Translated, it gives CSVGEGQGSEQYF.